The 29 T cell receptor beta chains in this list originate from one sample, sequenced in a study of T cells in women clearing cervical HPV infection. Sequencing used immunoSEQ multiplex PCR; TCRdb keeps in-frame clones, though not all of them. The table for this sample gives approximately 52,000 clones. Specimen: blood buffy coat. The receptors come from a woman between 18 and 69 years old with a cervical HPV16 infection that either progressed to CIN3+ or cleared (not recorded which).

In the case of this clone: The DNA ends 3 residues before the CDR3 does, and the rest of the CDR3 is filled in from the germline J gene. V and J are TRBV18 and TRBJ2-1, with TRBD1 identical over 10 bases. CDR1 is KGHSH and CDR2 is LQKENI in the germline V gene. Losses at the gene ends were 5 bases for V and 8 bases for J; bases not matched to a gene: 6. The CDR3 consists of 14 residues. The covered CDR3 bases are TGTGCCAGCTCAGGACAGGGGGGAATGTATGAG. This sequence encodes CASSGQGGMYE. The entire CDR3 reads CASSGQGGMYEQFF.

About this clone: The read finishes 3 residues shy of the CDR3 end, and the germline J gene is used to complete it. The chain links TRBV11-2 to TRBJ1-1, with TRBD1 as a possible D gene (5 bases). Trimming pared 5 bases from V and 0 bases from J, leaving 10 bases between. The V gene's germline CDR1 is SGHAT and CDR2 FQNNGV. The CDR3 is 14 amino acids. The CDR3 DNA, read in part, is TGTGCCAGCAGCACCAGGGTTATGAACACTGAA. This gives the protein CASSTRVMNTE. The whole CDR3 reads CASSTRVMNTEAFF.

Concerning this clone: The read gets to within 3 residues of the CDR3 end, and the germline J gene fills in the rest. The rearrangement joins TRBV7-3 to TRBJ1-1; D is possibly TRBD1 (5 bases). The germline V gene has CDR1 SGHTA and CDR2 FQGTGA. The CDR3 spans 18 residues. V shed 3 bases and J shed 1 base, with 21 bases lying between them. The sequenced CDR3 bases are TGTGCCAGCAGCTTTATGCCCTGGCGTGGAGGGGCGAACACTGAA. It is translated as CASSFMPWRGGANTE. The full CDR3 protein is CASSFMPWRGGANTEAFF.

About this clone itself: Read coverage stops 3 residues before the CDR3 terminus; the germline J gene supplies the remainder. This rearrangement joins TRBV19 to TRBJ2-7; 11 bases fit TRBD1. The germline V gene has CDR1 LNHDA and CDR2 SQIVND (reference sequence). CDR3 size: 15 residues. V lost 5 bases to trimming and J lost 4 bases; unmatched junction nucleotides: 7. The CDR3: CASSWNRDRGYEQYF. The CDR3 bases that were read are TGTGCCAGTAGTTGGAACCGGGACAGGGGGTACGAG.

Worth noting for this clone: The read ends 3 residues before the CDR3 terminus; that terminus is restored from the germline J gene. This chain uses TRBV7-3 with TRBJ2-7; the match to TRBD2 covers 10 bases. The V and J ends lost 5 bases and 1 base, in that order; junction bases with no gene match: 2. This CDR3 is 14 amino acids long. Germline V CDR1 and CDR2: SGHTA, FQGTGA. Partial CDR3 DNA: TGTGCCAGCAGCCAGACTAGCGGGTCCTACGAG. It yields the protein CASSQTSGSYE. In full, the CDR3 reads CASSQTSGSYEQYF.

The CDR3 here is CASSQGTGSNQPQHF. The part of the CDR3 DNA that was read is TGTGCCAGCAGTCAAGGCACAGGGAGCAATCAGCCC. V is TRBV6-2 or TRBV6-3 and J is TRBJ1-5, with TRBD1 as a possible D gene (6 bases). The read ends 3 residues early relative to the CDR3; the germline J gene fills the gap. Germline V gives CDR1 MNHEY, CDR2 SVGEGT. The CDR3 length is 15 residues. Trimming took off 5 bases at V and 1 base at J, with 12 bases between the two ends.

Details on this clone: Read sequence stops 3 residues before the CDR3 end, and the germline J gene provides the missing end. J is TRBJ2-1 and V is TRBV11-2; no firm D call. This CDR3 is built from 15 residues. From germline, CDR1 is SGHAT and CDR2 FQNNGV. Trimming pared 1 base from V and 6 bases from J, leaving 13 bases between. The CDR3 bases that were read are TGTGCCAGCAGCTTAGGTAGCCAGTTGGGCAATGAG. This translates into CASSLGSQLGNE. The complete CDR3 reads CASSLGSQLGNEQFF. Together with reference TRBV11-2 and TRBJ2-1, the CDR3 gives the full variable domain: EAGVAQSPRYKIIEKRQSVAFWCNPISGHATLYWYQQILGQGPKLLIQFQNNGVVDDSQLPKDRFSAERLKGVDSTLKIQPAKLEDSAVYLCASSLGSQLGNEQFFGPGTRLTVL.

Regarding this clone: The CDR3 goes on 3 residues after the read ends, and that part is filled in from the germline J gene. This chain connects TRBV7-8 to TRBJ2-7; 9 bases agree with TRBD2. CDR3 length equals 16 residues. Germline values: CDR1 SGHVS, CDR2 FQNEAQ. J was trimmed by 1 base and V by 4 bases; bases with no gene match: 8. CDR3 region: CASSYTGTSSSYEQYF. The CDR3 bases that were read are TGTGCCAGCAGCTACACCGGGACTAGCAGTTCCTACGAG.

The CDR3 here is CATDRGSTGELFF. The covered CDR3 bases are TGTGCCACAGATCGCGGGAGCACCGGGGAG. The chain carries TRBV19 and TRBJ2-2; 7 bases are a match to TRBD2. The read ends 3 residues shy of where the CDR3 ends; the end is completed using the germline J gene. Germline V gives CDR1 LNHDA, CDR2 SQIVND (reference sequence). CDR3 length: 13 amino acids. Trimming at V came to 10 bases and at J to 4 bases, leaving 6 bases not matched to a gene.

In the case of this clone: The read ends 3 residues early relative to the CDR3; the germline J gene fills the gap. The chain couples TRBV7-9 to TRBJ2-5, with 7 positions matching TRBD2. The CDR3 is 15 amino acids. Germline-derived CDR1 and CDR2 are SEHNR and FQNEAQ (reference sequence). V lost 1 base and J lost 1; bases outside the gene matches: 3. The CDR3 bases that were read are TGTGCCAGCAGCTTAGGCGGCGGGAGCCAAGAGACC. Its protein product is CASSLGGGSQET. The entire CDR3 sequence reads CASSLGGGSQETQYF.

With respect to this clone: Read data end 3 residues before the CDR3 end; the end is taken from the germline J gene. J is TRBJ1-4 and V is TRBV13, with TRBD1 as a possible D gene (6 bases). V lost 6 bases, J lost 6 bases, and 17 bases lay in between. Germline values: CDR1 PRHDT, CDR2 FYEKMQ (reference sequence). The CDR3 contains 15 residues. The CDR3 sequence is CASSDQLRGYEKLFF. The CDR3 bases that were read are TGTGCCAGCAGTGATCAACTAAGGGGGTATGAAAAA.

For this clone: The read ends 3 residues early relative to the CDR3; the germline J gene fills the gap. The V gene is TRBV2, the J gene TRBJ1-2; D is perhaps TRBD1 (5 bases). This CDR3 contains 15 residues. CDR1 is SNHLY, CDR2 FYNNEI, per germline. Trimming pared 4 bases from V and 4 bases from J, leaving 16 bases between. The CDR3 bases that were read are TGTGCCAGCAGTGCCCCACAGGTGGGGTCCTATGGC. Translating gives CASSAPQVGSYG. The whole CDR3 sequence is CASSAPQVGSYGYTF.

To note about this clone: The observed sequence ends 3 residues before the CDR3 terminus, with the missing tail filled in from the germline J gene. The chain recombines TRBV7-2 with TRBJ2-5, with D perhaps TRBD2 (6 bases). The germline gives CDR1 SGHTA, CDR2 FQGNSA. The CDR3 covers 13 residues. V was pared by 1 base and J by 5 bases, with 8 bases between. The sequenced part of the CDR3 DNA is TGTGCCAGCAGCTTAGGGAGCGGGGAGACC. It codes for CASSLGSGET. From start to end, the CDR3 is CASSLGSGETQYF.

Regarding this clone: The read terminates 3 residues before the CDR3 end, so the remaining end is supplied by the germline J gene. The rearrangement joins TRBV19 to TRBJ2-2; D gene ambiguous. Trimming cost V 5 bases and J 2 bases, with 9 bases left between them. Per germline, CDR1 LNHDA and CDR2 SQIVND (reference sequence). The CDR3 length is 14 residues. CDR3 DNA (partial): TGTGCCAGTAGTTTCAACGGTAACACCGGGGAG. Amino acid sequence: CASSFNGNTGE. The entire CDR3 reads CASSFNGNTGELFF.

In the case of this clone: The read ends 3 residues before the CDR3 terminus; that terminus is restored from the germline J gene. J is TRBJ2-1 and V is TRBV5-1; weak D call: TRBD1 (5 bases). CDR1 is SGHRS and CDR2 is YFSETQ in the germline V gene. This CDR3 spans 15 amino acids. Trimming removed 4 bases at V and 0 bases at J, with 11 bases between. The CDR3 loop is CASSRGQSSYNEQFF. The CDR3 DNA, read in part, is TGCGCCAGCAGCCGCGGACAAAGCTCCTACAATGAG.

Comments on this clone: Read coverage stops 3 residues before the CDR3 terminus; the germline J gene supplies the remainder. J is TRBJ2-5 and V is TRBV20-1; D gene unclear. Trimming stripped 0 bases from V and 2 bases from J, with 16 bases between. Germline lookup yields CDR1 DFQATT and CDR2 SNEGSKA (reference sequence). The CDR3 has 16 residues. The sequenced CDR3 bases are TGCAGTGCTAGAGACATTTTTAGGGCAGATCAAGAGACC. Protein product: CSARDIFRADQET. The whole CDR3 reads CSARDIFRADQETQYF.

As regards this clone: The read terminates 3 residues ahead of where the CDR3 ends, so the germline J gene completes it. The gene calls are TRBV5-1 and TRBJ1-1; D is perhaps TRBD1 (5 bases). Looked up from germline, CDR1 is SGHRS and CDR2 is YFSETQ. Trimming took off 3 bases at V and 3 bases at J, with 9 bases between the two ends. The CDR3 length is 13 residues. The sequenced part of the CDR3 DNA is TGCGCCAGCAGCTCGGGGGTGGACACTGAA. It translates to CASSSGVDTE. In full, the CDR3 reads CASSSGVDTEAFF.

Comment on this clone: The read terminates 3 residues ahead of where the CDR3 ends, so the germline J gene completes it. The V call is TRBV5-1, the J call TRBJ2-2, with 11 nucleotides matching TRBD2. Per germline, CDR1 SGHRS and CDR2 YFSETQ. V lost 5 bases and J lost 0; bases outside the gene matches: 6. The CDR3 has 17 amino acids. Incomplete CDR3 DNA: TGCGCCAGCAGTCGACTAGCGGGAACTACGAACACCGGGGAG. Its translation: CASSRLAGTTNTGE. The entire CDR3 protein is CASSRLAGTTNTGELFF.

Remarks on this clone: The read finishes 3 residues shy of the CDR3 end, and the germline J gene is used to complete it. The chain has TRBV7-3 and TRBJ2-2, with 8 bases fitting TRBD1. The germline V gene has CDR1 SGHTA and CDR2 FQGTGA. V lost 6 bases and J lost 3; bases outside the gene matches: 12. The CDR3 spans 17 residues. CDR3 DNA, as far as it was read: TGTGCCAGCAGTCTCACAGGGGGGATTGGTGACACCGGGGAG. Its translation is CASSLTGGIGDTGE. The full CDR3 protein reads CASSLTGGIGDTGELFF.

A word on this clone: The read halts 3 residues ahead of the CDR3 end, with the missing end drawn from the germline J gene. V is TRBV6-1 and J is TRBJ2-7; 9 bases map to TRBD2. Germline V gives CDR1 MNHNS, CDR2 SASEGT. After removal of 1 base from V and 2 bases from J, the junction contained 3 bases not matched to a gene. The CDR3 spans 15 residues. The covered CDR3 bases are TGTGCCAGCAGTGAAGTCGGCGGGGGGGCCTACGAG. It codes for CASSEVGGGAYE. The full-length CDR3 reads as CASSEVGGGAYEQYF.

Incomplete CDR3 DNA: TGTGCCTGGAGTTGGACAGTTAATGAAAAA. Its protein product is CAWSWTVNEK. The full CDR3 protein reads CAWSWTVNEKLFF. This chain connects TRBV30 to TRBJ1-4, with D possibly matching TRBD1 (6 bases). The read stops 3 residues short of the end of the CDR3; the missing end is completed from the germline J gene. Germline CDR1 GTSNPN, CDR2 SVGIG (reference sequence). This CDR3 is 13 amino acids long. Between the trimmed V and J ends, which lost 2 bases and 4 bases, there was a span of 8 bases. Full variable domain (rest looked up from reference TRBV30 and TRBJ1-4): SQTIHQWPATLVQPVGSPLSLECTVEGTSNPNLYWYRQAAGRGLQLLFYSVGIGQISSEVPQNLSASRPQDRQFILSSKKLLLSDSGFYLCAWSWTVNEKLFFGSGTQLSVL.

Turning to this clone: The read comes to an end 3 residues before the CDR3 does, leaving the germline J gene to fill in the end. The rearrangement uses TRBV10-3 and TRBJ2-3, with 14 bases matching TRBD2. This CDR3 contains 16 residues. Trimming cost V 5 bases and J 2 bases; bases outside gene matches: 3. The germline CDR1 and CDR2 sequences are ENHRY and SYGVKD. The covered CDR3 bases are TGTGCCATCAGTACGGGACTAGCGGGGGTCACAGATACG. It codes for CAISTGLAGVTDT. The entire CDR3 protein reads CAISTGLAGVTDTQYF.

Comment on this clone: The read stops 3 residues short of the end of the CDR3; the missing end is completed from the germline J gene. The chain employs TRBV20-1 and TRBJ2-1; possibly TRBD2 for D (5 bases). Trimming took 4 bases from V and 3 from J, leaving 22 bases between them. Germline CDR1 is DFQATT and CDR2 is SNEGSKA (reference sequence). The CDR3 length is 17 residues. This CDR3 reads CSATGHLTSGGYNEQFF. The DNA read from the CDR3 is TGCAGTGCTACTGGCCACCTGACTTCCGGAGGCTACAATGAG.

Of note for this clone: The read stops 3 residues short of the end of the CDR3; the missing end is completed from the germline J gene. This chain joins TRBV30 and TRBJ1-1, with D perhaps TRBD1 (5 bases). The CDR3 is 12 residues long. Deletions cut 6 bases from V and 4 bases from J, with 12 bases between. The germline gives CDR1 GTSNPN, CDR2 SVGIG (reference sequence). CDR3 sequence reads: CACSPRGTEAFF. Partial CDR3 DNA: TGTGCCTGTTCCCCGAGGGGCACTGAA. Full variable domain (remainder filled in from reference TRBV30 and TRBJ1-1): SQTIHQWPATLVQPVGSPLSLECTVEGTSNPNLYWYRQAAGRGLQLLFYSVGIGQISSEVPQNLSASRPQDRQFILSSKKLLLSDSGFYLCACSPRGTEAFFGQGTRLTVV.

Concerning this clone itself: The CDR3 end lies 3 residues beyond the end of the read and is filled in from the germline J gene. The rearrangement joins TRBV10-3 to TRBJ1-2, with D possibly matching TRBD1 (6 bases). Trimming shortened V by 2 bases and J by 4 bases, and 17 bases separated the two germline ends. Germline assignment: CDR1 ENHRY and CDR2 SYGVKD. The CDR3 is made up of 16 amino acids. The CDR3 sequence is CAISEETGPILYGYTF. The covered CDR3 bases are TGTGCCATCAGTGAGGAGACAGGACCAATACTCTATGGC.

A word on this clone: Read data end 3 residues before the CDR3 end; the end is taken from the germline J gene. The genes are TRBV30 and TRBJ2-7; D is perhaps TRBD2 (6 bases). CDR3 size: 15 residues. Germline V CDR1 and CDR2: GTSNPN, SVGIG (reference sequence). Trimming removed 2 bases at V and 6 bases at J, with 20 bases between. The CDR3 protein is CAWSTALVAGSEQYF. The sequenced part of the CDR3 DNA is TGTGCCTGGAGTACAGCTTTAGTTGCGGGAAGCGAG.

The CDR3 bases that were read are TGTGCCACCAGCAGAGCAGGGTCTGGGGCCAACGTC. It codes for CATSRAGSGANV. The complete CDR3 reads CATSRAGSGANVLTF. This chain links TRBV15 with TRBJ2-6, with TRBD1 as a possible D gene (5 bases). The read terminates 3 residues ahead of where the CDR3 ends, so the germline J gene completes it. The CDR3 has 15 amino acids. V lost 1 base, J lost 1 base, and 5 bases lay in between. CDR1 and CDR2 from the germline V gene are LNHNV and YYDKDF (reference sequence). Filled out from reference TRBV15 and TRBJ2-6, the complete variable domain reads DAMVIQNPRYQVTQFGKPVTLSCSQTLNHNVMYWYQQKSSQAPKLLFHYYDKDFNNEADTPDNFQSRRPNTSFCFLDIRSPGLGDTAMYLCATSRAGSGANVLTFGAGSRLTVL.

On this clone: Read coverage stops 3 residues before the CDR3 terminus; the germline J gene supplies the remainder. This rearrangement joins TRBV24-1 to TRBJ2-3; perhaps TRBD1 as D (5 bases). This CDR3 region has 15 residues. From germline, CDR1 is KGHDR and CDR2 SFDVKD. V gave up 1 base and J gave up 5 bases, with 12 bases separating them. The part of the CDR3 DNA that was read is TGTGCCACCAGTGATTTAGGAAGGGGTGAAGATACG. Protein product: CATSDLGRGEDT. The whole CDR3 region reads CATSDLGRGEDTQYF.

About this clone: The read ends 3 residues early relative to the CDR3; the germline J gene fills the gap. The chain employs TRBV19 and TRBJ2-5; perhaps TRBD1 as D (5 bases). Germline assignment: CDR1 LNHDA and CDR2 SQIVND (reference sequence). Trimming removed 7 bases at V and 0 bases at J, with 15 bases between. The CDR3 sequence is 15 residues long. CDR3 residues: CASKKNQGYQETQYF. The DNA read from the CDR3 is TGTGCCAGTAAGAAAAACCAGGGATACCAAGAGACC. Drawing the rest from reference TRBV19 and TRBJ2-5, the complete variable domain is DGGITQSPKYLFRKEGQNVTLSCEQNLNHDAMYWYRQDPGQGLRLIYYSQIVNDFQKGDIAEGYSVSREKKESFPLTVTSAQKNPTAFYLCASKKNQGYQETQYFGPGTRLLVL.